The source of this T cell receptor (beta chain) is a study of blood T cell repertoires in COVID-19. Turning to the study itself: Collection of acute and convalescent COVID-19 samples took place in the United States, Italy and Spain.

V lost 3 bases, J lost 1 base, and 15 bases stayed unmatched. The CDR3 has 18 amino acids. Per the germline V gene, CDR1 is MDHEN and CDR2 is SYDVKM. Original methodology: Scientists estimated how many nucleated cells there were by amplifying reference gene primers. Data came from immunoSEQ multiplex PCR; TCRdb stores just in-frame clones and leaves some out. Clone size and V and J calls were adopted from that table, with D and trimming inferred from the DNA. Of around 100,000 clones listed, roughly 81% are singletons. The TCR was taken from a man aged 35 to 55 with acute or convalescent COVID-19. This sequence joins TRBV28 and TRBJ2-7, with 7 nucleotides matching TRBD2. Sequencing used peripheral blood. CDR3 nucleotide sequence: TGTGCCAGCAGTTTCGTAACTACCCCAGGGACTATATCCTACGAGCAGTACTTC. It codes for CASSFVTTPGTISYEQYF.